The 8 T cell receptor beta chains reported below all come from one sample, sequenced in a study of cytomegalovirus exposure and HLA in healthy donors. The PCR was carried out with 60 Vbeta primers and 13 Jbeta primers. Sequenced by immunoSEQ multiplex PCR; TCRdb stores in-frame clones only, minus some. The sample data list 95,000 to 110,000 clones. Source material: PBMCs. Every receptor here comes from a man aged 35 to 55 in good health and CMV-seronegative.

J is TRBJ2-3 and V is TRBV10-1, with 12 bases aligning to TRBD2. The length of the CDR3 is 18 residues. V gave up 0 bases and J gave up 1 base; unmatched junction bases: 5. Germline CDR1 WNHNN, CDR2 SYGVQD (reference sequence). The CDR3 reads CASSESKLAGGRTDTQYF. CDR3 coding DNA: TGCGCCAGCAGTGAGTCGAAACTAGCGGGGGGACGCACAGATACGCAGTATTTT.

The chain joins TRBV7-2 to TRBJ1-5; maybe TRBD1 (5 bases). This CDR3 comprises 15 residues. V was cut by 5 bases and J by 0 bases, with 11 bases left in between. Germline loops: CDR1 SGHTA, CDR2 FQGNSA. The CDR3 protein is CASSAGRNSNQPQHF. For the CDR3, the DNA is TGTGCCAGCAGCGCGGGACGGAATAGCAATCAGCCCCAGCATTTT.

The genes are TRBV7-8 and TRBJ2-3; no reliable D call. Trimming took 1 base from V and 5 from J, leaving 7 bases between them. CDR1 SGHVS and CDR2 FQNEAQ come from the germline V gene. CDR3 length equals 13 residues. The CDR3: CASSLGARDTQYF. The CDR3 DNA is TGTGCCAGCAGCTTAGGCGCCCGAGATACGCAGTATTTT. Full variable domain (missing parts from reference TRBV7-8 and TRBJ2-3): GAGVSQSPRYKVAKRGQDVALRCDPISGHVSLFWYQQALGQGPEFLTYFQNEAQLDKSGLPSDRFFAERPEGSVSTLKIQRTQQEDSAVYLCASSLGARDTQYFGPGTRLTVL.

The chain is built from TRBV27 and TRBJ2-7; 12 bases align to TRBD1. The CDR3 consists of 18 residues. The V segment lost 11 bases and the J segment 4 bases; nucleotides outside the gene matches: 21. CDR1 is MNHEY and CDR2 is SMNVEV in the germline V gene (reference sequence). This chain's CDR3 is CAASGTGGGGGDPYEQYF. In DNA form, the CDR3 reads TGTGCCGCCTCCGGGACAGGGGGCGGCGGGGGAGATCCTTACGAGCAGTACTTC.

The rearrangement links TRBV28 to TRBJ1-2; tentative D call: TRBD1 (5 bases). The V and J ends lost 4 bases and 8 bases respectively, with 20 bases between them. This CDR3 spans 15 amino acids. Germline V gene sequence: CDR1 MDHEN, CDR2 SYDVKM. CDR3 sequence reads: CASSSAGRSGGGYTF. As DNA, the CDR3 is TGTGCCAGCAGTTCCGCAGGCCGCTCGGGGGGAGGCTACACCTTC.

This chain connects TRBV5-4 to TRBJ1-1, with TRBD1 identical over 8 bases. The trim removed 5 bases at V and 4 bases at J, leaving 13 bases unmatched. CDR3 length: 16 amino acids. The V gene's germline CDR1 is SGHNT and CDR2 YYREEE (reference sequence). CDR3 DNA sequence: TGTGCCAGCAGGGAGGGACAGGAGATGGGAGTCACTGAAGCTTTCTTT. Protein: CASREGQEMGVTEAFF.

The chain is built from TRBV5-1 and TRBJ2-5, with 8 bases that match TRBD2. The CDR3 consists of 14 residues. The V gene end was trimmed by 1 base and the J gene end by 3 bases; junction bases not matched to a gene: 2. CDR1 and CDR2 from the germline V gene are SGHRS and YFSETQ. CDR3 DNA: TGCGCCAGCAGCTTGAATAGCGGGGAAGAGACCCAGTACTTC. It specifies CASSLNSGEETQYF. The whole variable domain, filled in from reference TRBV5-1 and TRBJ2-5, reads KAGVTQTPRYLIKTRGQQVTLSCSPISGHRSVSWYQQTPGQGLQFLFEYFSETQRNKGNFPGRFSGRQFSNSRSEMNVSTLELGDSALYLCASSLNSGEETQYFGPGTRLLVL.

Worth noting for this clone: The sample has other DNA sequences that encode this CDR3 too. V usage is TRBV10-2 and J usage is TRBJ2-5; tentative D call: TRBD2 (5 bases). Germline loops: CDR1 WSHSY, CDR2 SAAADI. This CDR3 has 13 residues. V was cut by 6 bases and J by 5 bases, with 13 bases left in between. The CDR3 region is CASRTSIWETQYF. For the CDR3, the DNA is TGCGCCAGCAGAACTAGTATTTGGGAGACCCAGTACTTC.